The clone carrying this TCR beta chain was observed at least ten times. MiXCR, run by TCRdb on the 5' RACE reads, gives a single entry per CDR3 protein. Here the sample spans about 340,000 distinct CDR3 sequences, about 4% being singletons. CDR1 and CDR2 from the germline V gene are DFQATT and SNEGSKA (reference sequence). The CDR3 sequence is 14 residues long. V was cut by 0 bases and J by 4 bases, with 11 bases left in between. This entry comes from a study of T cells after yellow fever vaccination. This clonotype originated in a man between 18 and 29 years old who received the YFV17D yellow fever vaccine. This sequence joins TRBV20-1 and TRBJ2-3; the D is unclear. The sample here was PBMCs, taken 5 days after the yellow fever booster vaccination. The CDR3 protein is CSARDVIGSDTQYF. The CDR3 DNA reads as TGCAGTGCTAGAGACGTAATCGGGTCAGATACGCAGTATTTT.